The 11 T cell receptor beta chains reported below all come from one sample, sequenced in a study of control samples from healthy donors and cancer patients. Sequencing was performed with immunoSEQ multiplex PCR; in TCRdb, only in-frame clones are kept and a portion is missing. The sample carries fewer than 200,000 clones, around 88% recorded once. Sample: blood. The receptors derive from a woman younger than 45 in good health.

The chain has TRBV7-2 and TRBJ2-1; possibly TRBD2 for D (6 bases). CDR3 length equals 14 residues. The germline V gene encodes CDR1 SGHTA and CDR2 FQGNSA. The V and J ends lost 5 bases and 0 bases respectively, with 8 bases between them. CDR3 loop: CASSTGSSYNEQFF. The CDR3 DNA reads as TGTGCCAGCAGCACCGGGAGCTCCTACAATGAGCAGTTCTTC.

The chain carries TRBV14 and TRBJ1-6, with 11 bases identical to TRBD1. V lost 4 bases, J lost 10 bases, and 6 bases stayed unmatched. The CDR3 spans 15 residues. The germline gives CDR1 SGHDN, CDR2 FVKESK. The CDR3 DNA follows: TGTGCCAGCAGCCCTTGGACAGGGGGCGGATCACCCCTCCACTTT. This codes for CASSPWTGGGSPLHF.

The genes are TRBV5-6 and TRBJ1-3; no clear D. CDR1 and CDR2 (germline): SGHDT, YYEEEE. The CDR3 has 14 residues. Trimming cost V 4 bases and J 4 bases, with 12 bases left between them. This CDR3 is CASSHVSSGNTIYF. The CDR3 DNA sequence: TGTGCCAGCAGCCACGTCTCGTCCGGAAACACCATATATTTT.

This clone has more than one count but fewer than ten. The genes are TRBV5-1 and TRBJ2-3; 16 bases agree with TRBD2. The germline V gene encodes CDR1 SGHRS and CDR2 YFSETQ. The V gene end was trimmed by 0 bases and the J gene end by 3 bases; junction bases not matched to a gene: 7. CDR3 size: 19 residues. In DNA form, the CDR3 reads TGCGCCAGCAGCTTGGGTTCGGGACTAGCGGGAGGGAAGACAGATACGCAGTATTTT. Protein product: CASSLGSGLAGGKTDTQYF.

Written as DNA, the CDR3 is TGTGCCAGCAGTTTACTGGGGGGAACTACAGAGAACGAGCAGTACTTC. It is translated as CASSLLGGTTENEQYF. This chain connects TRBV28 to TRBJ2-7; tentatively, D is TRBD2 (6 bases). V lost 2 bases and J 5 bases, leaving 19 bases between the germline ends. The CDR3 length is 16 residues. Germline CDR1 and CDR2: MDHEN and SYDVKM.

The rearrangement links TRBV6-2 or TRBV6-3 to TRBJ2-7; possible D gene TRBD2, 5 bases. Trimming stripped 2 bases from V and 5 bases from J, with 16 bases between. Germline V gene lookup returns CDR1 MNHEY and CDR2 SVGEGT. The CDR3 covers 15 residues. The CDR3 loop reads CASSYRAVGSHEQYF. In DNA, the CDR3 is TGTGCCAGCAGTTACAGGGCAGTAGGGAGTCACGAGCAGTACTTC.

CDR3 nucleotide sequence: TGTGCCAGCAGTTTATCGGTGAAACAGCCCCAGCATTTT. Translating gives CASSLSVKQPQHF. The J gene is TRBJ1-5, the V gene TRBV27; D gene uncertain. The germline V gene encodes CDR1 MNHEY and CDR2 SMNVEV (reference sequence). Trimming shortened V by 0 bases and J by 7 bases, and 7 bases separated the two germline ends. CDR3 length: 13 residues.

The rearrangement joins TRBV19 to TRBJ2-5; 7 positions agree with TRBD2. Germline V gene data show CDR1 as LNHDA and CDR2 as SQIVND (reference sequence). The CDR3 consists of 15 residues. The V segment lost 4 bases and the J segment 6 bases; nucleotides outside the gene matches: 11. CDR3 nucleotide sequence: TGTGCCAGTAGTACGTCTAGCGGAGTCGTAAAGACCCAGTACTTC. Its protein is CASSTSSGVVKTQYF. Combining the CDR3 with reference TRBV19 and TRBJ2-5 gives the whole variable domain DGGITQSPKYLFRKEGQNVTLSCEQNLNHDAMYWYRQDPGQGLRLIYYSQIVNDFQKGDIAEGYSVSREKKESFPLTVTSAQKNPTAFYLCASSTSSGVVKTQYFGPGTRLLVL.

The chain has TRBV28 and TRBJ2-4, with TRBD2 identical over 7 bases. Germline CDR1 is MDHEN and CDR2 is SYDVKM. The CDR3 has 15 amino acids. Germline trimming cut 8 bases from V and 4 bases from J; bases unmatched to any gene: 11. The CDR3 sequence: CASSRGGQLKNIQYF. Here the CDR3 DNA reads TGTGCCAGCTCCCGCGGGGGTCAATTAAAAAACATTCAGTACTTC. The full variable domain, with the rest looked up from reference TRBV28 and TRBJ2-4, is DVKVTQSSRYLVKRTGEKVFLECVQDMDHENMFWYRQDPGLGLRLIYFSYDVKMKEKGDIPEGYSVSREKKERFSLILESASTNQTSMYLCASSRGGQLKNIQYFGAGTRLSVL.

V usage is TRBV5-1 and J usage is TRBJ2-3; 9 nucleotides match TRBD2. The CDR3 is 15 residues long. Germline trimming cut 7 bases from V and 4 bases from J; bases unmatched to any gene: 10. The germline CDR1 and CDR2 sequences are SGHRS and YFSETQ. CDR3 bases: TGCGCCAGCCTTAAGAGTAGCGGGAGTTCAGATACGCAGTATTTT. Amino acids: CASLKSSGSSDTQYF.

This clone was counted a single time. The rearrangement joins TRBV4-1 to TRBJ2-1; D unresolved. Looked up from germline, CDR1 is MGHRA and CDR2 is YSYEKL. The CDR3 spans 12 residues. V shed 4 bases and J shed 9 bases, with 10 bases lying between them. CDR3 in DNA: TGCGCCAGCAGCCCCACCCGGCTTGAGCAGTTCTTC. Protein: CASSPTRLEQFF.